The 5 T cell receptor beta chains in this list originate from one sample, sequenced in a study of blood T cell repertoires in COVID-19. Assay: immunoSEQ multiplex PCR; the TCRdb copy retains only in-frame clones and omits some. The sample contains 150,000 to 200,000 clones, 75% to 90% of which appear only once. What was sequenced was peripheral blood. The receptors shown here come from a woman in her seventies with COVID-19, enrolled during active disease.

The V call is TRBV18, the J call TRBJ2-5, with 10 bases matching TRBD2. This CDR3 spans 14 amino acids. Germline loops: CDR1 KGHSH, CDR2 LQKENI. J gave up 4 bases and V 1 base, and 0 bases lay outside the gene matches. CDR3 nucleotides: TGTGCCAGCTCACCACTAGCGGGAGGAGAGACCCAGTACTTC. It codes for CASSPLAGGETQYF.

This chain connects TRBV30 to TRBJ1-2; possible D gene TRBD1, 5 bases. Germline CDR1 reads GTSNPN; CDR2 reads SVGIG (reference sequence). This CDR3 has 13 residues. Deletions cut 4 bases from V and 4 bases from J, with 13 bases between. Here the CDR3 DNA reads TGTGCCTGGAAGGAAGGGGTTCGCTATGGCTACACCTTC. It codes for CAWKEGVRYGYTF.

The V and J genes are TRBV28 and TRBJ1-2, with 7 bases matching TRBD1. Per the germline V gene, CDR1 is MDHEN and CDR2 is SYDVKM. V shed 7 bases and J 1 base; nucleotides not matched to a gene: 6. The CDR3 length is 14 residues. In nucleotides, the CDR3 is TGTGCCAGCACATTGACAGGGATTAACTATGGCTACACCTTC. It codes for CASTLTGINYGYTF.

This chain links TRBV9 with TRBJ2-7; 10 bases are shared with TRBD2. The J segment lost 4 bases and the V segment lost 0 bases, leaving 4 bases of the junction unmatched. From germline, CDR1 is SGDLS and CDR2 YYNGEE. This CDR3 comprises 15 residues. The CDR3 sequence is CASSVASGREYEQYF. CDR3 bases: TGTGCCAGCAGCGTAGCGAGCGGGAGGGAATACGAGCAGTACTTC. Full variable domain (outside the CDR3, taken from reference TRBV9 and TRBJ2-7): DSGVTQTPKHLITATGQRVTLRCSPRSGDLSVYWYQQSLDQGLQFLIQYYNGEERAKGNILERFSAQQFPDLHSELNLSSLELGDSALYFCASSVASGREYEQYFGPGTRLTVT.

The chain employs TRBV6-5 and TRBJ2-2; 11 bases match TRBD1. Trimming at V came to 6 bases and at J to 8 bases, leaving 2 bases not matched to a gene. This CDR3 is built from 13 residues. CDR1 MNHEY and CDR2 SVGAGI come from the germline V gene. The CDR3 spells CASRGQGEGELFF. The CDR3 region has the DNA TGTGCCAGCAGGGGACAGGGGGAAGGGGAGCTGTTTTTT.